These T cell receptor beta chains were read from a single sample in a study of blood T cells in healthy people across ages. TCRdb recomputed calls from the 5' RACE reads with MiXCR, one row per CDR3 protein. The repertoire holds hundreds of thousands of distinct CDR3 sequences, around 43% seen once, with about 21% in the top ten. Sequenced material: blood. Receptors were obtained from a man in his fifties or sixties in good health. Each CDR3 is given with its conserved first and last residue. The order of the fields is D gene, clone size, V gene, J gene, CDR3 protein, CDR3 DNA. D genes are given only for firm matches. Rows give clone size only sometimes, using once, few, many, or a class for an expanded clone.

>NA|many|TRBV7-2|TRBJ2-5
CASSENLWGAEETQYF
TGTGCCAGCAGCGAAAATCTGTGGGGGGCTGAGGAGACCCAGTACTTC
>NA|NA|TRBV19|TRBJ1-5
CASSADQPQHF
TGTGCCAGTAGTGCTGATCAGCCCCAGCATTTT
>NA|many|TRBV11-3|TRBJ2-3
CASSLLRGAPGDTQYF
TGTGCCAGCAGCTTACTTCGGGGGGCGCCAGGTGATACGCAGTATTTT
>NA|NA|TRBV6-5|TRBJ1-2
CASSPLQGKYGYTF
TGTGCCAGCAGTCCCCTTCAGGGGAAGTATGGCTACACCTTC
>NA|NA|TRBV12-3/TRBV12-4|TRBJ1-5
CASSLALGNQPQHF
TGTGCCAGCAGTTTAGCGCTGGGTAATCAGCCCCAGCATTTT
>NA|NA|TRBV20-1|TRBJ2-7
CSATPNSGAYEQYF
TGCAGTGCTACGCCTAACAGCGGAGCCTACGAGCAGTACTTC
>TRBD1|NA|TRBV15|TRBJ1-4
CATSRGDRVGEKLFF
TGTGCCACCAGCAGAGGGGACAGGGTAGGGGAAAAACTGTTTTTT
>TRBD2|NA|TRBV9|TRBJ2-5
CASSVALGVAGETQYF
TGTGCCAGCAGCGTAGCGTTGGGGGTAGCGGGAGAGACCCAGTACTTC
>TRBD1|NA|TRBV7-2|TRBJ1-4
CASSLGGGTTNEKLFF
TGTGCCAGCAGCTTAGGAGGGGGCACGACTAATGAAAAACTGTTTTTT
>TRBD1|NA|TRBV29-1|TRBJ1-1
CSVVGQGNTEAFF
TGCAGCGTTGTTGGACAGGGTAACACTGAAGCTTTCTTT
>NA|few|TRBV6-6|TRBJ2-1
CASSYSLGTNYNEQFF
TGTGCCAGCAGTTACTCCTTGGGGACAAACTACAATGAGCAGTTCTTC
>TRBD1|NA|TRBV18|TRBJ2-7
CASSPRGTGDNYEQYF
TGTGCCAGCTCACCGCGCGGGACAGGGGATAACTACGAGCAGTACTTC
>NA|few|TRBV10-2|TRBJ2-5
CASSERGQQETQYF
TGCGCCAGCAGTGAACGGGGGCAACAAGAGACCCAGTACTTC
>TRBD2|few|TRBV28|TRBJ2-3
CASSLAGGPVDTQYF
TGTGCCAGCAGTTTAGCGGGAGGGCCCGTAGATACGCAGTATTTT
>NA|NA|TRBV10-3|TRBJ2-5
CAISESGEPYNEQYF
TGTGCCATCAGTGAGTCGGGGGAACCTTACAATGAGCAGTACTTC
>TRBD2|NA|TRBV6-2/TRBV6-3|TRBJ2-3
CASTDPSGGTDTQYF
TGTGCCAGCACGGATCCCAGCGGGGGGACAGATACGCAGTATTTT
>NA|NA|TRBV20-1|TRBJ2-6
CSALRTVPSGANVLTF
TGCAGTGCCCTACGGACAGTCCCCTCTGGGGCCAACGTCCTGACTTTC
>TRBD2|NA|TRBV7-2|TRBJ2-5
CASSLFRRGGRETQYF
TGTGCCAGCAGCTTATTCCGGCGGGGGGGCCGGGAGACCCAGTACTTC
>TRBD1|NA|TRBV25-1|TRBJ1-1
CASSADRGETEAFF
TGTGCCAGCAGTGCCGACAGGGGAGAGACTGAAGCTTTCTTT
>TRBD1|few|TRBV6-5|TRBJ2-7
CASSYSGTGSYEQYF
TGTGCCAGCAGTTACTCGGGGACAGGATCCTACGAGCAGTACTTC
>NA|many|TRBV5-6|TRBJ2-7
CASTSKGTYEQYF
TGTGCCAGCACCTCAAAGGGGACCTACGAGCAGTACTTC
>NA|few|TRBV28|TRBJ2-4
CASRTLGKPGDIQYF
TGTGCCAGCAGGACCCTCGGGAAGCCGGGGGACATTCAGTACTTC
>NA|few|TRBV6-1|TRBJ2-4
CASSAGLRENIQYF
TGTGCCAGCAGTGCCGGCCTCCGGGAAAACATTCAGTACTTC
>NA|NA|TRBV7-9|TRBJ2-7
CASILVDKGNYEQYF
TGTGCCAGCATCTTAGTCGATAAAGGAAACTACGAGCAGTACTTC
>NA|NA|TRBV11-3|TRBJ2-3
CASTEGNTQYF
TGTGCCAGCACGGAGGGCAATACGCAGTATTTT
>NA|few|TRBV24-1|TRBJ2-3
CATSARGTDTQYF
TGTGCCACCAGTGCTCGGGGAACAGATACGCAGTATTTT
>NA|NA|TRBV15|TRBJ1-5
CATSRDGGGLEPQHF
TGTGCCACCAGCAGAGATGGGGGGGGTTTGGAGCCCCAGCATTTT
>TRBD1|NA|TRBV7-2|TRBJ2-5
CASSLDRFRQETQYF
TGTGCCAGCAGCTTGGACAGGTTCAGACAAGAGACCCAGTACTTC
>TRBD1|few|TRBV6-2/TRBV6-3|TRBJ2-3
CASRTTGATDTQYF
TGTGCCAGCAGAACGACAGGGGCCACAGATACGCAGTATTTT
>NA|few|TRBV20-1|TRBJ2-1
CSAQSGEQFF
TGCAGTGCTCAATCGGGGGAGCAGTTCTTC
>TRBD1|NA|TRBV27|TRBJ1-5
CASSPGQAFQPQHF
TGTGCCAGCAGCCCAGGACAGGCCTTTCAGCCCCAGCATTTT
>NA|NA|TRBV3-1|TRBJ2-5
CASSHPGPGETQYF
TGTGCCAGCAGCCACCCGGGTCCCGGGGAGACCCAGTACTTC
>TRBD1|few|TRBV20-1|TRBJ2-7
CSAIGQGYEQYF
TGCAGTGCTATAGGACAGGGCTACGAGCAGTACTTC
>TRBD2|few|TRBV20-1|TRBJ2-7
CSARDSSGVSYEQYF
TGCAGTGCTAGAGATAGTAGCGGGGTGTCCTACGAGCAGTACTTC
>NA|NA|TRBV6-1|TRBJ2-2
CASKGLAGVENGELFF
TGTGCCAGCAAGGGCCTAGCCGGGGTTGAGAACGGGGAGCTGTTTTTT
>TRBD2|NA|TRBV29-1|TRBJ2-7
CSVMVGGARGQYF
TGCAGCGTTATGGTCGGGGGGGCCCGCGGGCAGTACTTC
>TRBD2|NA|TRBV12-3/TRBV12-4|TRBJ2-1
CASSDGRAGGWEQFF
TGTGCCAGCAGCGACGGACGAGCGGGGGGCTGGGAGCAGTTCTTC
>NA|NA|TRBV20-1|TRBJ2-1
CSAGGNAYNEQFF
TGCAGTGCCGGGGGTAACGCCTACAATGAGCAGTTCTTC
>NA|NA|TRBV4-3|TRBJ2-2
CASPSLGELFF
TGCGCCAGCCCATCACTGGGGGAGCTGTTTTTT
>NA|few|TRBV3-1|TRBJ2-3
CASSDVGLGPDTQYF
TGTGCCAGCAGCGATGTGGGCCTTGGGCCAGATACGCAGTATTTT
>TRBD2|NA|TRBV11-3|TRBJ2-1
CASSSWGSGESSYNEQFF
TGTGCCAGCAGCTCCTGGGGGAGCGGGGAGAGCTCCTACAATGAGCAGTTCTTC
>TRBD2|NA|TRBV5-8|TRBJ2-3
CASSSIQRLAGSQDTQYF
TGTGCCAGCAGCTCAATTCAGCGACTAGCGGGGTCCCAAGATACGCAGTATTTT
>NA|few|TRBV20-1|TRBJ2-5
CSARPGVRETQYF
TGCAGTGCTAGACCCGGGGTACGGGAGACCCAGTACTTC
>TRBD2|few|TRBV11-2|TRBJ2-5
CASSQGLAGVLLTQYF
TGTGCCAGCAGCCAGGGACTAGCGGGGGTTCTCTTGACCCAGTACTTC
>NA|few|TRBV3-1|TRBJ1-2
CASSQLQGNYGYTF
TGTGCCAGCAGCCAGTTACAGGGAAACTATGGCTACACCTTC
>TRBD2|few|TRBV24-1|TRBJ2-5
CATSVGSGGQETQYF
TGTGCCACCAGTGTGGGCTCGGGGGGGCAAGAGACCCAGTACTTC